This entry concerns a single T cell receptor (beta chain). The antigen is unknown. Some clones are missing from TCRdb's copy, which holds only in-frame ones; the method was immunoSEQ multiplex PCR. This repertoire shows some 45,000 clones, 86% found once; its top ten account for about 35%. This sample was taken from a study of OX40 agonist ivuxolimab in advanced cancers. At the level of the study: Those enrolled were 80% to 85% male, with a mean age of around 57 years and ages from roughly 20 to 85. Study findings and constraints: No determination was made of the antigen specificity of the expanded peripheral T cells.

In germline, CDR1 is SGHTA, CDR2 FQGTGA. This CDR3 is 15 amino acids long. V was clipped by 4 bases and J by 1 base, with 14 bases between them. The V gene is TRBV7-3, the J gene TRBJ2-7, with TRBD2 as a possible D gene (6 bases). The sample in question was CD4+ or CD8+ T cells sorted from blood, obtained in a trial of the OX40 agonist ivuxolimab. This TCR came from an adult with an advanced solid tumor such as melanoma, head and neck, liver or kidney cancer. CDR3 in amino acids: CASSSRPGDSYEQYF. CDR3 DNA sequence: TGTGCCAGCAGCTCGCGTCCGGGGGATTCCTACGAGCAGTACTTC. Full variable domain (rest looked up from reference TRBV7-3 and TRBJ2-7): GAGVSQTPSNKVTEKGKYVELRCDPISGHTALYWYRQSLGQGPEFLIYFQGTGAADDSGLPNDRFFAVRPEGSVSTLKIQRTERGDSAVYLCASSSRPGDSYEQYFGPGTRLTVT.